These 8 T cell receptor beta chains were sequenced from one sample in a study of PD-1 blockade in classical Hodgkin lymphoma. Time point indicated: cycle 4 day 1 (C4D1), after less than seven weeks of nivolumab. Each patient relapsed following autologous stem cell transplantation, and prior brentuximab vedotin exposure differed. Repertoires were generated with immunoSEQ multiplex PCR, while TCRdb's copy carries only in-frame clones and drops some. The sample records tens of thousands of clones, around 90% being singletons. The material was peripheral blood mononuclear cells (PBMCs), obtained before the fourth cycle of nivolumab. Receptor source: a human donor with classical Hodgkin lymphoma.

This clone has just a few counts. Additional DNA sequences in this sample encode the identical CDR3. The V gene is TRBV4-1, the J gene TRBJ2-5; the D call may be TRBD1 or TRBD2 (5 bases each). CDR3 size: 14 residues. With 0 bases removed from V and 4 bases from J, the gap between germline ends came to 9 bases. CDR1 and CDR2 from the germline V gene are MGHRA and YSYEKL. CDR3 DNA: TGCGCCAGCAGCCAAGAAGGGGACGGAGAGACCCAGTACTTC. Its protein is CASSQEGDGETQYF.

This chain connects TRBV27 to TRBJ2-1; 8 nucleotides match TRBD2. The CDR3 runs 17 residues. V shed 6 bases, J shed 8 bases, and the junction held 18 bases outside the gene matches. Germline V gene lookup returns CDR1 MNHEY and CDR2 SMNVEV (reference sequence). For the CDR3, the DNA is TGTGCCAGCAGACCATACGCCCGGACTAGCTTTTTCGATGAGCAGTTCTTC. As protein: CASRPYARTSFFDEQFF.

This clone is labeled medium-sized. The gene calls are TRBV5-1 and TRBJ1-1; 7 nucleotides match TRBD1. Germline loops: CDR1 SGHRS, CDR2 YFSETQ. This CDR3 is 15 amino acids long. The V segment lost 6 bases and the J segment 1 base; nucleotides outside the gene matches: 9. The CDR3 DNA reads as TGCGCCAGCATGGGACAGAACCAGAAGAACACTGAAGCTTTCTTT. This translates into CASMGQNQKNTEAFF. Supplemented by reference TRBV5-1 and TRBJ1-1, the full variable domain reads KAGVTQTPRYLIKTRGQQVTLSCSPISGHRSVSWYQQTPGQGLQFLFEYFSETQRNKGNFPGRFSGRQFSNSRSEMNVSTLELGDSALYLCASMGQNQKNTEAFFGQGTRLTVV.

The chain links TRBV9 to TRBJ2-1; 13 bases fit TRBD2. CDR3 length: 15 residues. J gave up 7 bases and V 4 bases, and 5 bases lay outside the gene matches. Germline CDR1 and CDR2: SGDLS and YYNGEE. The CDR3 here is CASSITTSGRNEQFF. DNA of the CDR3: TGTGCCAGCAGCATTACGACTAGCGGGAGGAATGAGCAGTTCTTC.

This chain joins TRBV28 and TRBJ1-6, with D tentatively TRBD1 (5 bases). Germline CDR1 reads MDHEN; CDR2 reads SYDVKM. The CDR3 spans 13 residues. Trimming took off 8 bases at V and 12 bases at J, with 17 bases between the two ends. This CDR3 reads CASRQSAYGPLHF. The CDR3 nucleotides are TGTGCCAGCCGACAGTCGGCTTATGGACCCCTCCACTTT.

The rearrangement uses TRBV29-1 and TRBJ2-1; D is undetermined. Trimming stripped 3 bases from V and 4 bases from J, with 4 bases between. This CDR3 is 11 amino acids long. In germline, CDR1 is SQVTM, CDR2 ANQGSEA. This CDR3 reads CSVDLYNEQFF. In nucleotides, the CDR3 is TGCAGCGTTGATTTGTACAATGAGCAGTTCTTC.

This clone was counted once. The chain links TRBV6-6 to TRBJ2-1; maybe TRBD2 (6 bases). Per germline, CDR1 MNHNY and CDR2 SVGAGI (reference sequence). CDR3 length equals 12 residues. The V and J ends lost 2 bases and 7 bases respectively, with 6 bases between them. This CDR3 reads CASSYAGNEQFF. CDR3 sequence (DNA): TGTGCCAGCAGTTACGCGGGGAATGAGCAGTTCTTC.

The chain couples TRBV7-8 to TRBJ2-7; 9 nucleotides line up with TRBD1. The CDR3 has 14 residues. CDR1 is SGHVS and CDR2 is FQNEAQ in the germline V gene. V lost 4 bases and J lost 2; bases outside the gene matches: 3. Here the CDR3 reads CASSSTGGPYEQYF. CDR3 DNA sequence: TGTGCCAGCAGCTCGACAGGGGGACCCTACGAGCAGTACTTC.